This paragraph covers one T cell receptor beta chain sequence. As yet, its antigen is unknown. The CDR3 runs to 15 residues. V lost 1 base and J 2 bases, leaving 9 bases between the germline ends. The germline V gene encodes CDR1 SGHTA and CDR2 FQGNSA. The record originates from a study of cytomegalovirus exposure and HLA in healthy donors. Overall study results and limits: As was reported, the HLA-A and HLA-B alleles of most subjects were accurately predicted from TCR beta sequences.

A multiplex PCR was run with 60 Vbeta primers and 13 Jbeta primers. Profiling relied on immunoSEQ multiplex PCR, and the TCRdb table lists in-frame clones only, not all of them. The profile shows about 210,000 clones, approximately 80% of them singletons. V gene TRBV7-2 combines with J gene TRBJ2-1; tentatively, D is TRBD1 (5 bases). Source material: PBMCs. This sequence was found in a man in his thirties or forties in good health and CMV-seronegative. The CDR3 sequence is CASSLGQPTYNEQFF. The CDR3 DNA is TGTGCCAGCAGCTTAGGACAGCCCACCTACAATGAGCAGTTCTTC.